The TCR beta chain under discussion was sequenced for a study of tumor and adjacent non-tumor tissue in lung cancer. Across the whole study: Each sample yielded 3.9 million or so productive TCRbeta reads on average.

V gave up 4 bases and J gave up 5 bases, with 8 bases separating them. The germline V gene has CDR1 DFQATT and CDR2 SNEGSKA (reference sequence). This CDR3 comprises 11 residues. The template was RNA from unsorted bulk tissue. The library came from three nested PCR rounds adapted from ARM-PCR protocols. TCRdb reprocessed the multiplex PCR reads via MiXCR and lists one record per CDR3 protein. The sample carries about 200,000 distinct CDR3 sequences, less than 80% recorded once. This receptor was taken from a man in his 60s with non-small cell lung cancer. The chain uses TRBV20-1 and TRBJ1-1; D ambiguous. The sequenced material came from lung tumor tissue. The CDR3 coding sequence is TGCAGTGCTAACCGGAAGACTGAAGCTTTCTTT. Its translation: CSANRKTEAFF.